This TCR beta chain was sequenced for a study of naive and memory T cell subsets. Broader study findings: TCR transcript changes with activation or differentiation may affect this RNA method.

Between the trimmed V and J ends, which lost 3 bases and 2 bases, there was a span of 11 bases. This CDR3 has 14 amino acids. This clonotype was recorded many times. The antigen is unknown. Amplification of ligated cDNA took four PCR rounds with SP2 and nested alpha and beta constant primers. Alpha and beta constant region primers primed reverse transcription for blood and skin samples. TCRdb ran MiXCR on the 5' RACE reads and lists one entry per CDR3 protein. The sample has 55,000 to 70,000 distinct CDR3 sequences, around 7.3% seen once. TCR cDNA received a 3' ligated oligonucleotide that carried a UMI. Adult healthy volunteers gave 2.5 ml peripheral blood for whole-blood RNA. Input was about 1 to 1,100 ng of DNase-treated total RNA without cell sorting.

The TCR comes from a male donor in good health. The V call is TRBV12-3 or TRBV12-4, the J call TRBJ2-7; D not certain. The CDR3 region is CASSFWVGPYEQYF. CDR3 in DNA: TGTGCCAGCAGTTTCTGGGTTGGCCCCTACGAGCAGTACTTC.